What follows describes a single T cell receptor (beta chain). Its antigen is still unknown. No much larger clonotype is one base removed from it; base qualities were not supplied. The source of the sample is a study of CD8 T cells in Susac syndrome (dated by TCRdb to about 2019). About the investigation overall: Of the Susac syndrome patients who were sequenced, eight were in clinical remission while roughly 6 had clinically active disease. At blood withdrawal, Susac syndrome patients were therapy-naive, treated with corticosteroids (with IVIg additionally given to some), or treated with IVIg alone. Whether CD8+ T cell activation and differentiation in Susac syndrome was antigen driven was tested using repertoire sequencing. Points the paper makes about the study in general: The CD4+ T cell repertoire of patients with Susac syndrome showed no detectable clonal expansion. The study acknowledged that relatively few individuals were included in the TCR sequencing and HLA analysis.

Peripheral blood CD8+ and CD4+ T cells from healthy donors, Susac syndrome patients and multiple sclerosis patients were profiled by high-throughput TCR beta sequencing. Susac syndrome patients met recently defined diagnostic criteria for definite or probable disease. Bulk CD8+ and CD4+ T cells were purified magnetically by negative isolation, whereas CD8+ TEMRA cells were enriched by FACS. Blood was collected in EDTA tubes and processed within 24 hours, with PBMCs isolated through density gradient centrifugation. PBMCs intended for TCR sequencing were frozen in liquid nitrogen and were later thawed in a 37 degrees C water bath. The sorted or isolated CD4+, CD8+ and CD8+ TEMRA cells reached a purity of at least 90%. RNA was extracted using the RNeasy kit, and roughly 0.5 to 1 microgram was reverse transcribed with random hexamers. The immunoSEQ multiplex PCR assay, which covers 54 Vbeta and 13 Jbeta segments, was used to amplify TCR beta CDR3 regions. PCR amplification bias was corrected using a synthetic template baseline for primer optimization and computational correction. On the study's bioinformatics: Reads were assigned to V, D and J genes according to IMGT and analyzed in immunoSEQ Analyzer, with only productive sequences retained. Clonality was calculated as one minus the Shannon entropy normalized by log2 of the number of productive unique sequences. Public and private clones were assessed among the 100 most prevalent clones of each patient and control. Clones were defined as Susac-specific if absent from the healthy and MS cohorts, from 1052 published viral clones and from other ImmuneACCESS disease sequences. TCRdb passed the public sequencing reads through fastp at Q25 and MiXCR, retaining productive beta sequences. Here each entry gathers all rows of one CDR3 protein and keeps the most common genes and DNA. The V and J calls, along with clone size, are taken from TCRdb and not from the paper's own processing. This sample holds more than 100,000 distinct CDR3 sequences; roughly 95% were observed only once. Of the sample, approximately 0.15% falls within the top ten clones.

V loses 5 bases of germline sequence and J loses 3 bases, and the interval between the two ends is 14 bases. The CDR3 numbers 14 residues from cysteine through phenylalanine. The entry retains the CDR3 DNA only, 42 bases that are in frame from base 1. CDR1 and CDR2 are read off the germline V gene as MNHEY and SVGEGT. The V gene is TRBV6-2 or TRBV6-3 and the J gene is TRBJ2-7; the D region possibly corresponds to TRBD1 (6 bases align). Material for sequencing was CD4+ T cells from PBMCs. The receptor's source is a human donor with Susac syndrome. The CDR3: CASSKSGGGYEQYF. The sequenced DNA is TGTGCCAGCAGTAAGAGTGGGGGCGGCTACGAGCAGTACTTC.